These T cell receptor beta chains were read from a single sample in a study of CXCR3-negative and CXCR3-positive naive CD8 T cells. TCRdb re-analyzed the 5' RACE reads; it lists each CDR3 protein once, without DNA. The sample holds about 150,000 distinct CDR3 sequences. Specimen: naive CXCR3+ CD8+ T cells from blood. These receptors came from a human donor in good health. Some clones in this sample may be carry-over from other donors' samples. Both conserved end residues are part of each CDR3.

v_gene: TRBV5-5
j_gene: TRBJ1-3
CDR3aa: CASSPDGYRDGNTIYF

v_gene: TRBV24-1
j_gene: TRBJ2-5
CDR3aa: CATLGTGQETQYF

v_gene: TRBV7-9
j_gene: TRBJ2-1
CDR3aa: CASSNGQGDGNEQFF

v_gene: TRBV29-1
j_gene: TRBJ2-1
CDR3aa: CSVELAGGHNEQFF

v_gene: TRBV5-5
j_gene: TRBJ2-3
CDR3aa: CASSSPGGVGTDTQYF

v_gene: TRBV4-1
j_gene: TRBJ2-6
CDR3aa: CASSQGELKAGANVLTF

v_gene: TRBV7-9
j_gene: TRBJ2-6
CDR3aa: CASSSLGGGTYGANVLTF

v_gene: TRBV7-2
j_gene: TRBJ2-1
CDR3aa: CASRLPGTSGGPSQFF

v_gene: TRBV7-9
j_gene: TRBJ1-1
CDR3aa: CASSLFQGAKTEAFF

v_gene: TRBV25-1
j_gene: TRBJ1-2
CDR3aa: CASSEYYEHGYTF

v_gene: TRBV7-9
j_gene: TRBJ1-1
CDR3aa: CASSHIGNKNTEAFF

v_gene: TRBV9
j_gene: TRBJ2-6
CDR3aa: CASSPTGLSGANVLTF

v_gene: TRBV12-3/TRBV12-4
j_gene: TRBJ2-5
CDR3aa: CASSSTDTTMIETQYF

v_gene: TRBV7-8
j_gene: TRBJ2-2
CDR3aa: CASSLAVVPNTGELFF

v_gene: TRBV27
j_gene: TRBJ2-6
CDR3aa: CASSFGTGGANVLTF

v_gene: TRBV19
j_gene: TRBJ2-3
CDR3aa: CASSSPSGTDTQYF